The T cell receptor (beta chain) under discussion was sequenced for a study of T cells expressing NK-cell markers. Study findings and constraints: Four donors showed these clonotypes also leading the CD3+CD56-NKG2C+ fraction. Dominant NKG2C+ clonotypes in a handful of donors made up about 1.0-7.0% of CD8+ T cells.

As to this clonotype: Its antigen remains unidentified.

The CDR3 consists of 17 residues. Looked up from germline, CDR1 is DFQATT and CDR2 is SNEGSKA (reference sequence). Following a re-call of the 5' RACE reads, TCRdb has one entry per CDR3 protein and lacks DNA. The sample's table shows over 150,000 distinct CDR3 sequences. The sequenced sample consisted of blood T cells: a sorted CD56 or NKG2C T cell subset, CD4+ or CD8+ T cells, or bulk PBMC T cells (not recorded which). The TCR was taken from a woman between 45 and 65 years old in good health. This chain uses TRBV20-1 with TRBJ2-7; the D call of TRBD2 rests on TCRdb alone, since no DNA is present to check it. CDR3 in amino acids: CSARDRNSGSAYYEQYF.